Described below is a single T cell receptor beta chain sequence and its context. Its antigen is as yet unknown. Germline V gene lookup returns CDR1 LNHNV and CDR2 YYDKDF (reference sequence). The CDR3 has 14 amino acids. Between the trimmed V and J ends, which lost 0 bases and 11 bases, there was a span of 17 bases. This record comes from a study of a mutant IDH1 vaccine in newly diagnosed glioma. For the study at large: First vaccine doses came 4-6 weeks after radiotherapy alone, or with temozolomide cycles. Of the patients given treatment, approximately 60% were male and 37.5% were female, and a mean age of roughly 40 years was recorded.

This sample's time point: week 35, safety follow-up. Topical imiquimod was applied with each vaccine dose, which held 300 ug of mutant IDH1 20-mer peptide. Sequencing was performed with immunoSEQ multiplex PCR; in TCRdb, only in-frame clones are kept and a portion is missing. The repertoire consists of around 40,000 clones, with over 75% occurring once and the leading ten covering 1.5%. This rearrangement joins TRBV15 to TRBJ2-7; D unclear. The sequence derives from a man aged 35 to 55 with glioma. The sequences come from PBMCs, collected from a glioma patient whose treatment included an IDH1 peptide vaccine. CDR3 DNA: TGTGCCACCAGCAGAGATCGCCAATCATGGACCAAGTACTTC. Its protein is CATSRDRQSWTKYF.